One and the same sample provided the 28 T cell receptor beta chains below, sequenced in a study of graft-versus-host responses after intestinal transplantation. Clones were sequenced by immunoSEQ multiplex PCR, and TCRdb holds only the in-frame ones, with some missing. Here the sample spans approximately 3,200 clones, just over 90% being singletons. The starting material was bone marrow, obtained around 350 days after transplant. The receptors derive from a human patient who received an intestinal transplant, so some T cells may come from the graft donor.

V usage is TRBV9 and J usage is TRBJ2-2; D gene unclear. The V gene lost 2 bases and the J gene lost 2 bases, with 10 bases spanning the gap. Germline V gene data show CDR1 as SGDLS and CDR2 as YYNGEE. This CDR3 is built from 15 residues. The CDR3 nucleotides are TGTGCCAGCAGCGTCCGGCGTGAAAACACCGGGGAGCTGTTTTTT. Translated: CASSVRRENTGELFF. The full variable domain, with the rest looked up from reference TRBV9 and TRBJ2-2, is DSGVTQTPKHLITATGQRVTLRCSPRSGDLSVYWYQQSLDQGLQFLIQYYNGEERAKGNILERFSAQQFPDLHSELNLSSLELGDSALYFCASSVRRENTGELFFGEGSRLTVL.

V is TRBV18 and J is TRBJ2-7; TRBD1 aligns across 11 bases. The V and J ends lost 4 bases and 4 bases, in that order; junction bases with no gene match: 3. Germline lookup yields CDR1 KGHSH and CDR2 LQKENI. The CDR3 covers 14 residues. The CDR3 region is CASSQGTGGYEQYF. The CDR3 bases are TGTGCCAGCTCACAGGGGACAGGGGGATACGAGCAGTACTTC.

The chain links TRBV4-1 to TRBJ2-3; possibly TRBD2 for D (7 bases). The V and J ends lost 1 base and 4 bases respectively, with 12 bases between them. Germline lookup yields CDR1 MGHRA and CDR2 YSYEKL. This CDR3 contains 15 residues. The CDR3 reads CASSQVGGGPDTQYF. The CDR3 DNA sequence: TGCGCCAGCAGCCAAGTTGGGGGGGGCCCAGATACGCAGTATTTT.

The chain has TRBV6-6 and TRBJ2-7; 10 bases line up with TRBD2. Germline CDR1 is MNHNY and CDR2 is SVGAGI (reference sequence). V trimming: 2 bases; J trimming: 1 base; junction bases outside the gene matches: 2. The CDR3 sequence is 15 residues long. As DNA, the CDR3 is TGTGCCAGCAGTTACAGACTAGCGGGTTCCTACGAGCAGTACTTC. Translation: CASSYRLAGSYEQYF.

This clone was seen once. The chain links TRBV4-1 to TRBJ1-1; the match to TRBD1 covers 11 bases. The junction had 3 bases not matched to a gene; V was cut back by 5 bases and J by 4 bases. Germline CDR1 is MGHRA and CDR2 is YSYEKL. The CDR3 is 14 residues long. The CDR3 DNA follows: TGCGCCAGCAGCTCAGGACAGGGGGCCACTGAAGCTTTCTTT. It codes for CASSSGQGATEAFF.

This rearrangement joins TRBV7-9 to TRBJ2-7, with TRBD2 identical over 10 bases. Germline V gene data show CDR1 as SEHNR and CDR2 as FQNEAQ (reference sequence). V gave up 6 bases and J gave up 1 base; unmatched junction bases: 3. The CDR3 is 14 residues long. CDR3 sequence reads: CASSTAGGSYEQYF. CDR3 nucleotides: TGTGCCAGCAGTACAGCGGGGGGGTCCTACGAGCAGTACTTC.

The CDR3 here is CASSERARSYEQYF. The CDR3 region has the DNA TGTGCCAGCAGTGAACGGGCTAGGTCCTACGAGCAGTACTTC. The V and J genes are TRBV6-1 and TRBJ2-7; unclear D gene. The germline V gene encodes CDR1 MNHNS and CDR2 SASEGT. The CDR3 consists of 14 residues. Trimming took off 2 bases at V and 1 base at J, with 9 bases between the two ends.

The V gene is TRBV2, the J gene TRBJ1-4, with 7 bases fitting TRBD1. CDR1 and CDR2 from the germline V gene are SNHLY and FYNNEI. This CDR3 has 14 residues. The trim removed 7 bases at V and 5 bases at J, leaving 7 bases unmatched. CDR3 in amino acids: CASIMDRMNEKLFF. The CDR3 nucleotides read TGTGCCAGCATCATGGACAGGATGAATGAAAAACTGTTTTTT.

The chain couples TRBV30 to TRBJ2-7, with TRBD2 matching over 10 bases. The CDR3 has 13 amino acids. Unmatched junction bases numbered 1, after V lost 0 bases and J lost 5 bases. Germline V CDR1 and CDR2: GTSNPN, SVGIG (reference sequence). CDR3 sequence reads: CAWSVLAGDEQYF. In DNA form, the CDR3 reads TGTGCCTGGAGTGTTCTAGCGGGAGACGAGCAGTACTTC.

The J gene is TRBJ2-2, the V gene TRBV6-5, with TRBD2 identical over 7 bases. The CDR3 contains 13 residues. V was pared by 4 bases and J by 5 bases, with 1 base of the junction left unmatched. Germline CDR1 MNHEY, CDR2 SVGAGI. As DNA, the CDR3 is TGTGCCAGCAGTTTAGCGGGTACCGGGGAGCTGTTTTTT. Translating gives CASSLAGTGELFF.

This CDR3 reads CASSSGGTNFQETQYF. DNA for the CDR3: TGTGCCAGCTCATCTGGGGGCACTAACTTCCAAGAGACCCAGTACTTC. The V gene is TRBV18, the J gene TRBJ2-5, with TRBD1 as a possible D gene (6 bases). The CDR3 length is 16 residues. Looked up from germline, CDR1 is KGHSH and CDR2 is LQKENI. Trimming removed 5 bases at V and 1 base at J, with 17 bases between.

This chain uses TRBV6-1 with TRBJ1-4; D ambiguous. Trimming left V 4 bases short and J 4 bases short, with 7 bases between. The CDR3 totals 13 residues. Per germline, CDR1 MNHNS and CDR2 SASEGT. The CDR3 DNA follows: TGTGCCAGCAGTGTCACAGATAATGAAAAACTGTTTTTT. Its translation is CASSVTDNEKLFF.

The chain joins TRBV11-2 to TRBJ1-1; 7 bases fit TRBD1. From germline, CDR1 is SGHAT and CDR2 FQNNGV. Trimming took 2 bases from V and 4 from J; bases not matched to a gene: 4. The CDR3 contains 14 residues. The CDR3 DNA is TGTGCCAGCAGCTTATCCCAGGGGGGCACTGAAGCTTTCTTT. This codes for CASSLSQGGTEAFF.

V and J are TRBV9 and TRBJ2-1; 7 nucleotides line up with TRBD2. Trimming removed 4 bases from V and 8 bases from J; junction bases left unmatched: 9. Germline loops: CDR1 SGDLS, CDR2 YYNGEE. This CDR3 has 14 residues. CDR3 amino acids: CASSLAAGWDEQFF. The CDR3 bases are TGTGCCAGCAGCCTAGCGGCAGGGTGGGATGAGCAGTTCTTC.

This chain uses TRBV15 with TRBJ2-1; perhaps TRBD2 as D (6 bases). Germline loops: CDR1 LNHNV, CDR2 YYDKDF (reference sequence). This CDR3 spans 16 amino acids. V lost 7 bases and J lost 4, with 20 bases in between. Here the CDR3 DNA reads TGTGCCACCACCCAGTTACCGGGACTTGGATACAATGAGCAGTTCTTC. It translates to CATTQLPGLGYNEQFF.

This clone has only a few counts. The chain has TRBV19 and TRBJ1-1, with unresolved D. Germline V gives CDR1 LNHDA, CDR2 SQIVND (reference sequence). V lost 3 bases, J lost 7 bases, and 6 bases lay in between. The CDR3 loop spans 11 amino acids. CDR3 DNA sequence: TGTGCCAGTAGTATGACCCTTGAAGCTTTCTTT. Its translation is CASSMTLEAFF.

Here the CDR3 DNA reads TGTGCCAGCAGCCGACGGGGAGTTAGCTATGGCTACACCTTC. As protein: CASSRRGVSYGYTF. The V gene is TRBV6-1, the J gene TRBJ1-2; D is ambiguous. The CDR3 totals 14 residues. The V end lost 6 bases, the J end lost 4 bases, and 15 bases lay between the germline ends. CDR1 MNHNS and CDR2 SASEGT come from the germline V gene.

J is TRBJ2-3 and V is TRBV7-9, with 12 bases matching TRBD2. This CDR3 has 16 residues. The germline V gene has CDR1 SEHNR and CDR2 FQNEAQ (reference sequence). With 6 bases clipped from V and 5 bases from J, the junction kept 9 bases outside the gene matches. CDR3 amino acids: CASRLRRLAGEDTQYF. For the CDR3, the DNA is TGTGCCAGCAGGTTGCGGCGACTAGCGGGGGAAGATACGCAGTATTTT.

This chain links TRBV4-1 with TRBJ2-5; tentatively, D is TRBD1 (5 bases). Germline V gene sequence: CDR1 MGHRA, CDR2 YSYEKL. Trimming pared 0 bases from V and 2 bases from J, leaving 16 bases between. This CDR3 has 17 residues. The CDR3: CASSQDPPLDRQETQYF. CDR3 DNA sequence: TGCGCCAGCAGCCAAGACCCCCCTCTAGACAGACAAGAGACCCAGTACTTC.

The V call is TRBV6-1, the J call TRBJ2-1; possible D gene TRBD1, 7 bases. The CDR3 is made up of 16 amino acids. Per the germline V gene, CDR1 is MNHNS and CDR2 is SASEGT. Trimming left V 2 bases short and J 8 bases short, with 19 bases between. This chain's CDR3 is CASSEIRDFRGDEQFF. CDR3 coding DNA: TGTGCCAGCAGTGAAATTAGGGATTTCAGGGGGGATGAGCAGTTCTTC.

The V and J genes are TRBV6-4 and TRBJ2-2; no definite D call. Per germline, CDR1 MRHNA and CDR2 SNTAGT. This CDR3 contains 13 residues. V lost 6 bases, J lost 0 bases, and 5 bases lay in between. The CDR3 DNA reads TGTGCCAGCAGGAAAGCGAACACCGGGGAGCTGTTTTTT. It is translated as CASRKANTGELFF.

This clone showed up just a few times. The CDR3 here is CASSPPFGPTYEQYF. As DNA, the CDR3 is TGTGCCAGCAGCCCCCCGTTTGGGCCAACCTACGAGCAGTACTTC. This chain uses TRBV5-6 with TRBJ2-7; D is undetermined. Germline V lookup: CDR1 SGHDT, CDR2 YYEEEE. Trimming took off 4 bases at V and 2 bases at J, with 16 bases between the two ends. This CDR3 has 15 residues. Variable domain in full (rest from reference TRBV5-6 and TRBJ2-7): DAGVTQSPTHLIKTRGQQVTLRCSPKSGHDTVSWYQQALGQGPQFIFQYYEEEERQRGNFPDRFSGHQFPNYSSELNVNALLLGDSALYLCASSPPFGPTYEQYFGPGTRLTVT.

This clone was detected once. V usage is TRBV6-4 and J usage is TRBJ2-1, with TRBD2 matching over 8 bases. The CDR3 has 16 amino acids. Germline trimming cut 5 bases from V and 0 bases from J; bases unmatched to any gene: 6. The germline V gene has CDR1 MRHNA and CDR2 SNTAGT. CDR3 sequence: CASSSSGSGSYNEQFF. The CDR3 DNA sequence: TGTGCCAGCAGTTCAAGCGGGAGTGGCTCCTACAATGAGCAGTTCTTC.

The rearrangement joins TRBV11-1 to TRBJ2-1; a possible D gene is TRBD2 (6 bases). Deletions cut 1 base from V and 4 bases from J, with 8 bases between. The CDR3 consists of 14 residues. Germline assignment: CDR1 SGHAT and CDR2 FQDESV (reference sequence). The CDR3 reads CASSLGTTYNEQFF. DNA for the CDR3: TGTGCCAGCAGCTTAGGGACTACATACAATGAGCAGTTCTTC. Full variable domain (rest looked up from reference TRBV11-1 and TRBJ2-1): EAEVAQSPRYKITEKSQAVAFWCDPISGHATLYWYRQILGQGPELLVQFQDESVVDDSQLPKDRFSAERLKGVDSTLKIQPAELGDSAMYLCASSLGTTYNEQFFGPGTRLTVL.

The CDR3 sequence: CASSLPGSGGRNEQFF. CDR3 nucleotides: TGTGCCAGCAGCCTACCAGGTAGCGGGGGGAGGAATGAGCAGTTCTTC. The chain carries TRBV2 and TRBJ2-1; 10 positions agree with TRBD2. Losses at the gene ends were 6 bases for V and 7 bases for J; bases not matched to a gene: 12. The V gene's germline CDR1 is SNHLY and CDR2 FYNNEI. The CDR3 consists of 16 residues.

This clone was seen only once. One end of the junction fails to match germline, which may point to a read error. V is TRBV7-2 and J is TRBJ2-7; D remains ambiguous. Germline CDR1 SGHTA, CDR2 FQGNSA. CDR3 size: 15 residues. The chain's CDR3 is CASSFVPGLSCEQYF. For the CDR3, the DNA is TGTGCCAGCAGCTTTGTTCCAGGCCTCTCCTGCGAGCAGTACTTC.

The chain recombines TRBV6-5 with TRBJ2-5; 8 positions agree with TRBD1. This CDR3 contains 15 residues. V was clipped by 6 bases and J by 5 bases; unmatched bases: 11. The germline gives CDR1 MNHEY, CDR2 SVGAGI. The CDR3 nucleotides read TGTGCCAGCAGCCTCGGACAGGGAACATGGGAGACCCAGTACTTC. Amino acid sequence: CASSLGQGTWETQYF.

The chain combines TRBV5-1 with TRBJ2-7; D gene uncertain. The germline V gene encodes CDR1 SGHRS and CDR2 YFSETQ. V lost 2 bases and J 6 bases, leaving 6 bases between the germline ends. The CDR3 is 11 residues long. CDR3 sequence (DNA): TGCGCCAGCAGCTTAGCAACCGAGCAGTACTTC. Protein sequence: CASSLATEQYF. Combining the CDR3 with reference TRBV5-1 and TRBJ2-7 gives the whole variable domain KAGVTQTPRYLIKTRGQQVTLSCSPISGHRSVSWYQQTPGQGLQFLFEYFSETQRNKGNFPGRFSGRQFSNSRSEMNVSTLELGDSALYLCASSLATEQYFGPGTRLTVT.